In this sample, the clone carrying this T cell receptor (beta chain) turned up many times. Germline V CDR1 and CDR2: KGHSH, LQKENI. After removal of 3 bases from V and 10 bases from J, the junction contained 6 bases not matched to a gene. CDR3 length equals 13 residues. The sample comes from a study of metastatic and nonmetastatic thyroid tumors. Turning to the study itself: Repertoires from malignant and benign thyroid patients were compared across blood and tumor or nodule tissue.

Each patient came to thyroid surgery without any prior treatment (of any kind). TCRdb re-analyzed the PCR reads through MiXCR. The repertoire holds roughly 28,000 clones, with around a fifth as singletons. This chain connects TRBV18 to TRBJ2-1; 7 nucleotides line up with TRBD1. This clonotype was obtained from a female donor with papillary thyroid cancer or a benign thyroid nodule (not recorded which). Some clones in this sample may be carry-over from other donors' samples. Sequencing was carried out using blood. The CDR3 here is CASSPGQADEQFF. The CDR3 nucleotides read TGTGCCAGCTCACCCGGACAGGCCGACGAGCAGTTCTTC. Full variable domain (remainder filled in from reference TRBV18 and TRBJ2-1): NAGVMQNPRHLVRRRGQEARLRCSPMKGHSHVYWYRQLPEEGLKFMVYLQKENIIDESGMPKERFSAEFPKEGPSILRIQQVVRGDSAAYFCASSPGQADEQFFGPGTRLTVL.